This is a list of T cell receptor beta chains from one sample in a study of blood T cell repertoires in COVID-19. Produced via immunoSEQ multiplex PCR; TCRdb's table is partial and in-frame only. Of 73,000 or so clones listed, 70% to 75% are singletons. The sample comprised peripheral blood. Receptors originate from a man between 60 and 70 years old with acute or convalescent COVID-19. Both conserved end residues are part of each CDR3. D genes are given only for firm matches. Some rows have no size entry. The others give once, few or many, or a class for an expanded clone.

>few|TRBD1|TRBJ2-1|TRBV11-3
TGTGCCAGCAGCTTAGAGGGACAGGGAAATAATGAGCAGTTCTTC
CASSLEGQGNNEQFF
>few|NA|TRBJ2-1|TRBV7-8
TGTGCCAGCAGCTTGGGAGTATTCAATGAGCAGTTCTTC
CASSLGVFNEQFF
>NA|NA|TRBJ1-4|TRBV21-1
TGTGCCAGCAGCAAAGGGGACAGGGGGAGTGAAAAACTGTTTTTT
CASSKGDRGSEKLFF
>few|NA|TRBJ1-1|TRBV7-8
TGTGCCAGCAGCCAAATGGACATAGTGAACACTGAAGCTTTCTTT
CASSQMDIVNTEAFF
>NA|TRBD1|TRBJ2-6|TRBV5-6
TGTGCCAGCAGACTACACCCCGGGACAGGGCTTGTGGGGGCCAACGTCCTGACTTTC
CASRLHPGTGLVGANVLTF
>once|TRBD2|TRBJ2-3|TRBV7-8
TGTGCCAGCAGCTTAAGGACTAGCGGGGCGACAGATACGCAGTATTTT
CASSLRTSGATDTQYF
>NA|NA|TRBJ1-4|TRBV29-1
TGCAGCGTTGAAGTCGGGGAAAAACTGTTTTTT
CSVEVGEKLFF
>NA|NA|TRBJ1-2|TRBV5-6
TGTGCCAGCAGCTTGGGAGGGCTTGGCGGCGGCTATGGCTACACCTTC
CASSLGGLGGGYGYTF
>NA|NA|TRBJ2-5|TRBV5-1
TGCGCCAGCAGCTTGAACGTCGGGAGAGGTACGGAGACCCAGTACTTC
CASSLNVGRGTETQYF
>NA|NA|TRBJ1-2|TRBV30
TGTGCCTGGACAACAGGGAAGGGCTACACCTTC
CAWTTGKGYTF
>NA|NA|TRBJ2-2|TRBV7-7
TGTGCCAGCAGCGCGGACTATTCGAACACCGGGGAGCTGTTTTTT
CASSADYSNTGELFF
>NA|TRBD1|TRBJ1-4|TRBV30
TGTGCCGCCGCGGGACAGACTAATGAAAAACTGTTTTTT
CAAAGQTNEKLFF
>NA|NA|TRBJ1-4|TRBV7-9
TGTGCCAGCAGCTTAGCGAGGGCCGCAACTAATGAAAAACTGTTTTTT
CASSLARAATNEKLFF
>NA|NA|TRBJ2-1|TRBV11-1
TGTGCCAGCAGCTTAAGGGGGAACCACAATGAGCAGTTCTTC
CASSLRGNHNEQFF
>NA|NA|TRBJ2-2|TRBV5-6
TGTGCCAGCAAGAGTACCCGGGAGCTGTTTTTT
CASKSTRELFF
>NA|NA|TRBJ2-6|TRBV30
TGTGCCTGGTCTAGAGTTTTCTCCGCCTCTGGGGCCAACGTCCTGACTTTC
CAWSRVFSASGANVLTF
>NA|TRBD1|TRBJ2-3|TRBV5-4
TGTGCCAGCAGCACCCCGACAGGGAGCACAGATACGCAGTATTTT
CASSTPTGSTDTQYF
>NA|NA|TRBJ1-5|TRBV19
TGTGCCAGCAACCGGGACATCAATCAGCCCCAGCATTTT
CASNRDINQPQHF
>NA|TRBD1|TRBJ1-2|TRBV20-1
TGCAGTGCTGGTGGACAGGGGGCTGACTATGGCTACACCTTC
CSAGGQGADYGYTF
>NA|TRBD1|TRBJ2-1|TRBV18
TGTGCCAGCTCACCACAACGGGACAGGGTCAATGAGCAGTTCTTC
CASSPQRDRVNEQFF
>many|NA|TRBJ1-5|TRBV28
TGTGCCAGCAGTTCCTTCAGTCAGCCCCAGCATTTT
CASSSFSQPQHF
>NA|TRBD1|TRBJ2-7|TRBV28
TGTGCCAGCAGTCTCTCATCCGGGACAGGGGCCTACGAGCAGTACTTC
CASSLSSGTGAYEQYF
>few|TRBD1|TRBJ1-4|TRBV5-6
TGTGCCAGCAGCTCGTGGGGGACAGGGGCTGAAAAACTGTTTTTT
CASSSWGTGAEKLFF
>NA|TRBD1|TRBJ2-2|TRBV27
TGTGCCAGTAGTCGACGGGACAGGGTAGAGGCCGGGGAGCTGTTTTTT
CASSRRDRVEAGELFF
>NA|NA|TRBJ1-2|TRBV19
TGTGCCAGTAGCGGGGGAGCAGGAAACTATGGCTACACCTTC
CASSGGAGNYGYTF
>NA|TRBD1|TRBJ2-1|TRBV7-9
TGTGCCAGCAGCTCGGACAGGCAAGGGTACAATGAGCAGTTCTTC
CASSSDRQGYNEQFF
>NA|NA|TRBJ1-1|TRBV2
TGTGCCAGCAGTGTCCGGAGTGAAGCTTTCTTT
CASSVRSEAFF
>NA|TRBD1|TRBJ1-1|TRBV9
TGTGCCAGCAGCGCGAGGGGGCTACCTGAAGCTTTCTTT
CASSARGLPEAFF
>NA|NA|TRBJ1-4|TRBV2
TGTGCCAGCAGTGACACTTCACGGGGACTGTTTTTT
CASSDTSRGLFF
>many|TRBD1|TRBJ1-1|TRBV2
TGTGCCAGCAGGACGACGACAGGGCGGGGCACTGAAGCTTTCTTT
CASRTTTGRGTEAFF
>NA|NA|TRBJ1-5|TRBV20-1
TGCAGTGCTAGTTTGGGGGGGGGAGGTCAGCCCCAGCATTTT
CSASLGGGGQPQHF
>NA|NA|TRBJ1-2|TRBV28
TGTGCCAGCAGGTTCCCAGGGGTTGACTATGGCTACACCTTC
CASRFPGVDYGYTF
>NA|TRBD1|TRBJ1-3|TRBV19
TGTGCCAGTAGCACCGGGACAGGCCACTCTGGAAACACCATATATTTT
CASSTGTGHSGNTIYF
>NA|NA|TRBJ2-1|TRBV6-1
TGTGCCAGCAGTGAAGCGCATGGAACAGGATTGAGGAATGAGCAGTTCTTC
CASSEAHGTGLRNEQFF
>NA|TRBD1|TRBJ1-2|TRBV7-8
TGTGCCAGCAGCTTTTCAGGGGGATCCAACTATGGCTACACCTTC
CASSFSGGSNYGYTF
>NA|TRBD1|TRBJ2-1|TRBV6-1
TGTGCCAGCAGTGAAGCACTGGGACAGGGCGTGAATGAGCAGTTCTTC
CASSEALGQGVNEQFF
>NA|TRBD1|TRBJ1-2|TRBV5-6
TGTGCCAGCAGCGTGGGACAGGGGGCGGTCTATGGCTACACCTTC
CASSVGQGAVYGYTF
>NA|NA|TRBJ1-5|TRBV6-1
TGTGCCAGCAGTGAAACGGGGAAAAGGCCCCAGCATTTT
CASSETGKRPQHF
>once|NA|TRBJ1-1|TRBV5-1
TGCGCCAGCAGCTTGGCCGCGGGGAACACTGAAGCTTTCTTT
CASSLAAGNTEAFF
>few|TRBD2|TRBJ2-1|TRBV7-2
TGTGCCAGCAGCTCGGCGCCGGGACTAGCGGTTGGTGAGCAGTTCTTC
CASSSAPGLAVGEQFF
>NA|TRBD1|TRBJ1-6|TRBV14
TGTGCCAGCAGCCTGTTCGACAGGGACTCGCCTCCTCTTAATTCACCCCTCCACTTT
CASSLFDRDSPPLNSPLHF
>NA|TRBD2|TRBJ2-3|TRBV5-1
TGCGCCAGCAGCTCACAAAGCGGGGGGGTCACAGATACGCAGTATTTT
CASSSQSGGVTDTQYF
>NA|NA|TRBJ2-5|TRBV10-2
TGCGCCAGCAAGGACGGCCCGGGGGAGACCCAGTACTTC
CASKDGPGETQYF
>NA|NA|TRBJ1-1|TRBV7-3
TGTGCCAGCAGCTTAGGTCACGGTAACACTGAAGCTTTCTTT
CASSLGHGNTEAFF
>NA|NA|TRBJ1-1|TRBV7-9
TGTGCCAGCAGACGCGACACTGAAGCTTTCTTT
CASRRDTEAFF
>NA|TRBD1|TRBJ2-2|TRBV24-1
TGTGCCACCATGGCGGACAGGGGAGCCGGGGAGCTGTTTTTT
CATMADRGAGELFF
>NA|NA|TRBJ2-1|TRBV5-4
TGTGCCAGCACCCCGGGGGGCGCCGGGGTATCCTACAATGAGCAGTTCTTC
CASTPGGAGVSYNEQFF
>NA|NA|TRBJ1-3|TRBV5-4
TGTGCCAGCAGCTTTCCTAATGGCTCTGGAAACACCATATATTTT
CASSFPNGSGNTIYF
>NA|NA|TRBJ1-1|TRBV5-1
TGCGCCAGCAGCTTGTGGGCTAACACTGAAGCTTTCTTT
CASSLWANTEAFF
>NA|TRBD1|TRBJ1-2|TRBV13
TGTGCCAGCAGCTGGGGGACAGATCCCTATGGCTACACCTTC
CASSWGTDPYGYTF
>few|NA|TRBJ1-3|TRBV6-5
TGTGCCAGCAGTTACGGGACACCCAGCTCTGGAAACACCATATATTTT
CASSYGTPSSGNTIYF
>NA|NA|TRBJ2-5|TRBV9
TGTGCCAGCAGCTCTAACAGGGCGGATTTGCCCGCGGAGACCCAGTACTTC
CASSSNRADLPAETQYF
>NA|TRBD1|TRBJ2-2|TRBV10-3
TGTGCCACCCACACCCGGGACAGGGGGGATACCGGGGAGCTGTTTTTT
CATHTRDRGDTGELFF
>NA|NA|TRBJ2-1|TRBV24-1
TGTGCCACCAGCGGTACCGGGACACCCAAGGGCAATGAGCAGTTCTTC
CATSGTGTPKGNEQFF
>NA|NA|TRBJ2-2|TRBV7-2
TGTGCCAGCAGCTTTTCTGGAGGCACCGGGGAGCTGTTTTTT
CASSFSGGTGELFF